This T cell receptor (beta chain) was obtained from a study of blood T cells in healthy people across ages. Primed by a sample-barcoded 5' primer and a J-beta primer mix, a second PCR proceeded for 7 to 11 cycles. Sequencing recovered at least 3 million CDR3-containing paired-end reads from each sample. TCRdb re-called the 5' RACE reads with MiXCR, one entry per CDR3 protein. The sample holds about 760,000 distinct CDR3 sequences; around 25% are singletons and the top ten take 9.4%. V was pared by 8 bases and J by 0 bases, with 13 bases between. Germline values: CDR1 SQVTM, CDR2 ANQGSEA. This CDR3 has 13 residues. This clonotype was observed a handful of times. These data were also reused for a study on T cells of mothers and their children. That report notes: A few healthy Caucasian mothers, along with their six children, were the donors. Comparable shaping of TCR recombination output by thymic selection was observed in related and unrelated pairs. Researchers found no T cell clones that were persistent and microchimeric.

The rearrangement joins TRBV29-1 to TRBJ2-5; D is ambiguous. The sample comprised blood. The source is a boy between 10 and 17 years old in good health. The chain's CDR3 is CSIVERYQETQYF. Written as DNA, the CDR3 is TGCAGCATAGTGGAGAGATACCAAGAGACCCAGTACTTC.